The clone carrying this T cell receptor beta chain occurred a few times. Its specificity is not known. Purities over 95% were achieved in all sorted populations. V gave up 1 base and J gave up 2 bases, with 6 bases separating them. The CDR3 contains 14 residues. Germline CDR1 reads ENHRY; CDR2 reads SYGVKD. This sample is part of a study of beta chain features in type 1 diabetes. Reverse transcription of all isolated RNA meant that expressed TCRB transcripts were sequenced. Assay: immunoSEQ multiplex PCR; the TCRdb copy retains only in-frame clones and omits some. The sample includes some 360,000 clones, 8% to 10% of them seen just once. Findings of the study overall: Patients with Type 1 diabetes showed moderately but significantly shorter TCRB CDR3s in all four CD4+ subsets.

The sample comprised central memory CD4+ T cells from blood. The rearrangement links TRBV10-3 to TRBJ1-5, with no clear D. This clonotype originated in a man aged 30 to 39 with type 1 diabetes. In DNA form, the CDR3 reads TGTGCCATCAGTGAGTTGCAGGGCAATCAGCCCCAGCATTTT. It specifies CAISELQGNQPQHF.